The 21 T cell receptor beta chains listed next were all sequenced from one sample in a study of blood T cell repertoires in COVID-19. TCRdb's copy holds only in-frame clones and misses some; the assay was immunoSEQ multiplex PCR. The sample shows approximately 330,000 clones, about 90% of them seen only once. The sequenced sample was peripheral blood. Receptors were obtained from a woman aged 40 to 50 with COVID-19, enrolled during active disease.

In nucleotides, the CDR3 is TGTGCCAGCAGTTTCGGTCCTGGAAACACCATATATTTT. Protein sequence: CASSFGPGNTIYF. This sequence joins TRBV12-3 or TRBV12-4 and TRBJ1-3; D not certain. This CDR3 is 13 amino acids long. V was shortened by 3 bases and J by 2 bases, with 5 bases between the two germline ends.

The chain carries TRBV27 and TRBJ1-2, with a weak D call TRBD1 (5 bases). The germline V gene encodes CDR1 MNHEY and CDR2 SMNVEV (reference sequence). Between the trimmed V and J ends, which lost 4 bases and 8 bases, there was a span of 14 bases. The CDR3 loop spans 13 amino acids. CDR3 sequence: CASSSPPGGGYTF. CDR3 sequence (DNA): TGTGCCAGCAGTTCCCCCCCCGGGGGGGGCTACACCTTC.

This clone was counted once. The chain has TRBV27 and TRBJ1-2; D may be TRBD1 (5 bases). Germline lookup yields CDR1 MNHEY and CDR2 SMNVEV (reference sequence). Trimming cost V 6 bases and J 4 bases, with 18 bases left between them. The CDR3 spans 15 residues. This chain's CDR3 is CASSDARARAYGYTF. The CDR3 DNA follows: TGTGCCAGCAGCGACGCCCGGGCCAGGGCCTATGGCTACACCTTC.

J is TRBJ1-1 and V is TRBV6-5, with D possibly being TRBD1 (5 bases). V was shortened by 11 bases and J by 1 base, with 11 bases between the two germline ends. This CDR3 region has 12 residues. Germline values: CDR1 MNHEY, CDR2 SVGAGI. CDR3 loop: CAGGGENTEAFF. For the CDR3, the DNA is TGTGCCGGAGGAGGGGAGAACACTGAAGCTTTCTTT.

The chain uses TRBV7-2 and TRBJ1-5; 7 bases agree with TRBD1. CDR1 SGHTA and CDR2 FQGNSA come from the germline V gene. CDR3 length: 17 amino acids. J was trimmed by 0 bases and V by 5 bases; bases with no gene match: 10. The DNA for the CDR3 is TGTGCCAGCAGCAAAGCAGTGGGGACAGTTAGCAATCAGCCCCAGCATTTT. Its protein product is CASSKAVGTVSNQPQHF. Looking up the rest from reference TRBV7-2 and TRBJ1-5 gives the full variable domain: GAGVSQSPSNKVTEKGKDVELRCDPISGHTALYWYRQSLGQGLEFLIYFQGNSAPDKSGLPSDRFSAERTGGSVSTLTIQRTQQEDSAVYLCASSKAVGTVSNQPQHFGDGTRLSIL.

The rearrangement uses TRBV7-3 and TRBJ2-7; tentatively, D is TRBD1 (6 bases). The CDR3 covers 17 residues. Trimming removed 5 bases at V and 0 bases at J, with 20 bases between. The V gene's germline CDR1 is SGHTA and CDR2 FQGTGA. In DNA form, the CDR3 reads TGTGCCAGCAGCCCAACGGTGGGGGCAGGGATCTCCTACGAGCAGTACTTC. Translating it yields CASSPTVGAGISYEQYF.

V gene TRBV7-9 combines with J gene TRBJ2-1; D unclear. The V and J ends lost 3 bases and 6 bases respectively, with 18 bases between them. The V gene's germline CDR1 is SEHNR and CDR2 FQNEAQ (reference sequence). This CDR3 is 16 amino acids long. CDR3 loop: CASSFPQSSFSNEQFF. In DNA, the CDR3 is TGTGCCAGCAGCTTCCCCCAATCGAGCTTTAGCAATGAGCAGTTCTTC.

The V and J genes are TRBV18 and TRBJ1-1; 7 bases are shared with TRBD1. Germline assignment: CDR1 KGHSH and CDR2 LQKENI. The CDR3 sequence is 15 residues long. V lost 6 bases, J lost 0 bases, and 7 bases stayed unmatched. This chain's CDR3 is CASSREGALNTEAFF. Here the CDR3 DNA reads TGTGCCAGCTCCCGCGAGGGGGCCCTGAACACTGAAGCTTTCTTT. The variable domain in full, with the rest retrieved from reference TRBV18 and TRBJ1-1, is NAGVMQNPRHLVRRRGQEARLRCSPMKGHSHVYWYRQLPEEGLKFMVYLQKENIIDESGMPKERFSAEFPKEGPSILRIQQVVRGDSAAYFCASSREGALNTEAFFGQGTRLTVV.

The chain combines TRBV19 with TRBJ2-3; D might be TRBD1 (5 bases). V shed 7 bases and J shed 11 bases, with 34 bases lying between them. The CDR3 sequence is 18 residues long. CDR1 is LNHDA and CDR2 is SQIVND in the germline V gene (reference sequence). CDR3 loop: CASTTERRQSSDLGGQYF. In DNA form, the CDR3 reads TGTGCCAGTACCACCGAAAGAAGACAGTCTTCCGATCTTGGTGGGCAGTATTTT.

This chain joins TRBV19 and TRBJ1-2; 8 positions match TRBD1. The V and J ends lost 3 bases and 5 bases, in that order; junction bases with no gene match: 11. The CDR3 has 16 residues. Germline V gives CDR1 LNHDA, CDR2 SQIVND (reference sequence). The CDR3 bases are TGTGCCAGTAGTATCACCCCGACAGGGGAGAGGTATGGCTACACCTTC. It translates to CASSITPTGERYGYTF.

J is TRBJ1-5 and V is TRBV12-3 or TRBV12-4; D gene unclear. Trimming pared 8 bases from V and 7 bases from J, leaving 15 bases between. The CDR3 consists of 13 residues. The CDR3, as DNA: TGTGCCAGCTCGCCCAGGTCGGGACAGCCCCAGCATTTT. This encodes CASSPRSGQPQHF.

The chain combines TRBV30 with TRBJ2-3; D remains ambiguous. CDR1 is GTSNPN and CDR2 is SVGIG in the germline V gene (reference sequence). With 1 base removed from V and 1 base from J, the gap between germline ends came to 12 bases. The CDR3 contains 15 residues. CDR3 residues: CAWSASALRTDTQYF. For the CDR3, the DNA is TGTGCCTGGAGTGCGTCCGCACTTCGCACAGATACGCAGTATTTT. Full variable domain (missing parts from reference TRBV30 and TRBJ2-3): SQTIHQWPATLVQPVGSPLSLECTVEGTSNPNLYWYRQAAGRGLQLLFYSVGIGQISSEVPQNLSASRPQDRQFILSSKKLLLSDSGFYLCAWSASALRTDTQYFGPGTRLTVL.

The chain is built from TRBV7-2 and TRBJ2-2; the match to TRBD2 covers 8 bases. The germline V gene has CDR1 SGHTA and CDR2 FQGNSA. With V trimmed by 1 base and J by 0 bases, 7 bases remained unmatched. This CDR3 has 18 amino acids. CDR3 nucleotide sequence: TGTGCCAGCAGCTTAGGAGTCCGGGGGGGAGCGAACACCGGGGAGCTGTTTTTT. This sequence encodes CASSLGVRGGANTGELFF.

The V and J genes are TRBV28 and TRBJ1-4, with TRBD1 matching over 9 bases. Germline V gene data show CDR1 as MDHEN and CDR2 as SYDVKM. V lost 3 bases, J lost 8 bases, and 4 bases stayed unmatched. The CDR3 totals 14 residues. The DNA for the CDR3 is TGTGCCAGCAGTTTTAACAGGGGGCTGGAAAAACTGTTTTTT. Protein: CASSFNRGLEKLFF.

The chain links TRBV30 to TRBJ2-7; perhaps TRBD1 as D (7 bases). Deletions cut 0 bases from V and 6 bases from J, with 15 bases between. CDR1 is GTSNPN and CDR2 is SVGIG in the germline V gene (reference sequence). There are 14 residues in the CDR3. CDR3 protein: CAWSVPGGSGEQYF. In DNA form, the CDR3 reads TGTGCCTGGAGTGTGCCAGGGGGGTCTGGCGAGCAGTACTTC.

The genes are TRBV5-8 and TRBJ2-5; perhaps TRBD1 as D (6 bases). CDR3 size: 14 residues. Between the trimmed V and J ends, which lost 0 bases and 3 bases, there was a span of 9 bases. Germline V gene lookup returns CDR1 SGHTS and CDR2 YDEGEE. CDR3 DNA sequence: TGTGCCAGCAGCTTGGTTGGGGGCGAAGAGACCCAGTACTTC. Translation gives CASSLVGGEETQYF.

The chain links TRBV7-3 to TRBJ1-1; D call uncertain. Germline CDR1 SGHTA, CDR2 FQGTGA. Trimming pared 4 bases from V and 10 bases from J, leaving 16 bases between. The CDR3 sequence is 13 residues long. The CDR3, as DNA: TGTGCCAGCAGCTCCAGCGGACCCGAGGGAGCTTTCTTT. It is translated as CASSSSGPEGAFF.

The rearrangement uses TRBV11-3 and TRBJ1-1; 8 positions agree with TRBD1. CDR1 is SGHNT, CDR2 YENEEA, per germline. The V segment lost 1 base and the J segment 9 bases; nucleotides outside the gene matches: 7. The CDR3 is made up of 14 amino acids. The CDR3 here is CASSLGAGQGKAFF. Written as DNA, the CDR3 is TGTGCCAGCAGCTTAGGTGCCGGACAGGGTAAAGCTTTCTTT.

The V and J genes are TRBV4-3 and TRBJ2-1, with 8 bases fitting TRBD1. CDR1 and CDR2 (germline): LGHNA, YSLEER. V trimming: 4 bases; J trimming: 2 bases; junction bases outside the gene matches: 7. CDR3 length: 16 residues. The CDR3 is CASSLTGTGAYNEQFF. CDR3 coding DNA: TGCGCCAGCAGCCTAACCGGGACAGGAGCCTACAATGAGCAGTTCTTC.

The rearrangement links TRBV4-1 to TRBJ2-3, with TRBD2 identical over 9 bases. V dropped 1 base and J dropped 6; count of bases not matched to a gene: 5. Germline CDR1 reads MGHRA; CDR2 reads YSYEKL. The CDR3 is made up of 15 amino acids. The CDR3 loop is CASSQVGLAGDTQYF. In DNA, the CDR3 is TGCGCCAGCAGCCAAGTAGGGCTAGCGGGGGATACGCAGTATTTT.

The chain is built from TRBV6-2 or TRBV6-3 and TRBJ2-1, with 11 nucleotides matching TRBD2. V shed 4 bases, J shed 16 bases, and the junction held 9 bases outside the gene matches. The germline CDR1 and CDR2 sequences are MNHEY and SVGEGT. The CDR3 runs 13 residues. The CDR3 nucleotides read TGTGCCAGCAGTTTTAGCGGGAGGGACGTCGGTTTCTTC. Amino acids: CASSFSGRDVGFF.